This TCR beta chain was recorded in a study of T cells in Graves' hyperthyroidism and ophthalmopathy (dated by TCRdb to about 2019). With respect to the entire study: Peripheral blood was sampled at the time of initial diagnosis, prior to any treatment. TCR V-J signatures able to tell the groups apart were searched for in a discovery cohort of more than 90 patients, of whom about 40 had Graves' ophthalmopathy and around 56 had stable Graves' hyperthyroidism. According to the paper, TCR Vbeta CDR3 sequencing was carried out on over 130 peripheral blood samples, which came from fewer than 50 ophthalmopathy, fewer than 80 hyperthyroidism and approximately 17 progressor patients. An independent validation cohort of 18 to 20 hyperthyroidism patients and approximately 16 patients who later progressed to ophthalmopathy tested prospective prediction of ophthalmopathy. Thyroid tissue and blood T-cell repertoires from several Graves' hyperthyroidism patients were also compared in the study. After sampling, hyperthyroidism patients received methimazole starting at 30 mg daily, and ophthalmopathy patients received high-dose intravenous methylprednisolone. For training and testing, the 100 or so patients in the discovery cohort were randomly divided in a 7:3 ratio.

On this clonotype itself: The antigen it recognizes is unknown. Per-base qualities were not stored, and no clone one base away is much larger.

Overall results and qualifications from the work: During validation, the model predicted progression to ophthalmopathy a median of around 6 months ahead of onset, with more than 55% sensitivity and around 72% specificity. Ophthalmopathy was separated from stable hyperthyroidism by a 13 V-J signature model, with about 86% sensitivity and roughly 84% specificity obtained in cross-validation and 80%/75% obtained in testing. No statistical method was used to fix the sample size in advance, and group allocation was not hidden from the investigators. Most expanded thyroid clonotypes (frequency above 0.001) were also detected in blood, suggesting blood repertoires may reflect thyroid immune responses.

The TCR beta CDR3 regions were amplified from the RNA transcripts. A first-round RT-PCR of the TCR CDR3 used the HTBI primer set with the Qiagen OneStep RT-PCR kit. A second multiplex PCR round built the libraries, followed by size selection and purification. The libraries were sequenced on an Illumina HiSeq2000 using paired-end 100 bp reads. In the original analysis: SOAPnuke was used to process the raw data, throwing out any read that contained adapters or uncalled bases, had a mean Phred below 15, or lacked an exact constant-primer or identifier match. High-quality paired reads were merged using COPE v1.2.5, and each unique nucleotide sequence was defined as a clonotype. Clonotypes were aligned to IMGT TRBV, TRBD and TRBJ reference segments using MiTCR v1.1. The analysis was restricted to V-J combinations with a frequency above 0.0001, which together covered 99.2% of the repertoires. A TCS score was defined as the ratio between F50 (clonal expansion) and ExV (chaos), using BLOSUM62-based TCRdist between CDR3 peptides within each V-J. Welch's t-statistics and random forest reduced some 510 V-J features to around 14, which were used in a naive Bayes classifier (R e1071). The public reads were quality trimmed at Q25 with fastp and then assembled into clones with MiXCR by TCRdb, keeping productive beta chains. Rows with a matching CDR3 protein are joined into one entry that keeps the most common DNA and genes. None of the V and J calls come from the authors' own analysis; TCRdb made them. Across this sample there are hundreds of thousands of distinct CDR3 sequences, with 15% to 20% seen only once. Around 50% of the sample is held by the ten biggest clonotypes.

Ophthalmopathy patients had moderately to severely active disease, with a Clinical Activity Score of 3 or more, a NOSPECS grade of 4 or more, and a disease duration of less than 3 months. Any patient with an uncontrolled infection, another autoimmune disease, pregnancy or lactation was excluded. Clinical symptoms, serum thyroxine and TRAb, thyroid ultrasound, and orbital computed tomography formed the basis for the diagnoses. Ficoll-Paque density gradient centrifugation was used to isolate PBMCs from approximately 10 ml of fresh peripheral blood. Total RNA was extracted using Trizol reagent, and RNA quality was assessed on an Agilent 2100 Bioanalyzer. V is pared back by 7 bases and J by 2 bases, with 12 bases lying between the germline termini. From the germline V gene, CDR1 is SNHLY and CDR2 is FYNNEI. The CDR3 numbers 13 residues from cysteine through phenylalanine. Here the CDR3 DNA is all that survives: 39 bases in frame from base 1.

This TCR came from a man in his forties with Graves' ophthalmopathy. Sequences were obtained from blood. In this chain, TRBV2 is recombined with TRBJ2-7, with the identity of the D gene unclear. In nucleotides, the sequence is TGTGCCAGCACTGTTGACCGTACCTACGAGCAGTACTTC. This yields the protein CASTVDRTYEQYF.